A selection of T cell receptor beta chains follows, all from one sample in a study of T cell responses to AZD1222 COVID-19 vaccine. Profiled with immunoSEQ multiplex PCR; TCRdb holds only in-frame clones, not every one. Counted here are about 140,000 clones, almost 95% occurring once; the ten biggest clones make up 3% to 4%. The sequencing used peripheral blood, collected 28 days after the second AZD1222 dose. The receptors come from an adult who received the AZD1222 COVID-19 vaccine. Both conserved end residues are part of each CDR3. The order of the fields is V gene, D gene, J gene, clone size, CDR3 DNA, CDR3 protein. D genes are given only for firm matches. Only some rows state a clone size, as once, few, many or a class for expanded clones.

>TRBV7-2|TRBD2|TRBJ2-1|NA
TGTGCCAGCAGCTTTTCCGGGACTAGCGGGACTGAGCAGTTCTTC
CASSFSGTSGTEQFF
>TRBV6-5|NA|TRBJ1-3|NA
TGTGCCAGCAGTTACTCGTCGGGCGGAACAGGGAACACCATATATTTT
CASSYSSGGTGNTIYF
>TRBV7-8|TRBD1|TRBJ1-1|NA
TGTGCCAGCAGCTTAGCCTCCGGGACAGGCATGTGGAACACTGAAGCTTTCTTT
CASSLASGTGMWNTEAFF
>TRBV3-1/TRBV3-2|NA|TRBJ2-2|NA
TGTGCCAGCAGCCACGAGCCAACGCGGGAGCTGTTTTTT
CASSHEPTRELFF
>TRBV7-3|NA|TRBJ2-1|NA
TGTGCCAGCAGCCGAAGGGCAGGTCAGATGTTCTACAATGAGCAGTTCTTC
CASSRRAGQMFYNEQFF
>TRBV11-2|NA|TRBJ1-1|NA
TGTGCCAGCAGCTTGTCGGACAGGAACACTGAAGCTTTCTTT
CASSLSDRNTEAFF
>TRBV10-3|NA|TRBJ1-1|NA
TGTGCCACAAAAACCGGCATAACAGGTTTCATGAACACTGAAGCTTTCTTT
CATKTGITGFMNTEAFF
>TRBV7-9|TRBD2|TRBJ2-3|NA
TGTGCCAGCAGCTCGGGACTAGCGCTACCAGATACGCAGTATTTT
CASSSGLALPDTQYF
>TRBV6-5|TRBD2|TRBJ2-1|NA
TGTGCCAGCAGACTTAGCGGGAGGACCTACAATGAGCAGTTCTTC
CASRLSGRTYNEQFF
>TRBV18|NA|TRBJ1-3|NA
TGTGCCAGCTCACCACCGAACTCTGGAAACACCATATATTTT
CASSPPNSGNTIYF
>TRBV18|NA|TRBJ2-1|NA
TGTGCCAGCTCACCAGCTGGGTGGCCGAACAATGAGCAGTTCTTC
CASSPAGWPNNEQFF
>TRBV12-3/TRBV12-4|NA|TRBJ2-7|once
TGTGCCAGCAGTTCAGCCAACTCCTACGAGCAGTACTTC
CASSSANSYEQYF
>TRBV28|NA|TRBJ2-2|NA
TGTGCCAGCAGTTTACCCCTGCTAGCCGTAGGCCACAACCCCGGGGAGCTGTTTTTT
CASSLPLLAVGHNPGELFF
>TRBV28|NA|TRBJ1-5|NA
TGTGCCAGCATTGATAGCAATCAGCCCCAGCATTTT
CASIDSNQPQHF
>TRBV19|NA|TRBJ1-5|once
TGTGCCAGTAGTATTGGTGGCAATCAGCCCCAGCATTTT
CASSIGGNQPQHF
>TRBV5-4|NA|TRBJ2-5|NA
TGTGCCAGCAGTCCCTTGTCGGGACACCAAGAGACCCAGTACTTC
CASSPLSGHQETQYF
>TRBV7-2|TRBD2|TRBJ2-7|once
TGTGCCAGCAGCTTAGGGACGGGACTAGCGGGATACGCCTCCAAGTTC
CASSLGTGLAGYASKF
>TRBV5-1|TRBD2|TRBJ2-3|NA
TGCGCCAGCAGCATTCGGACTAGCGCTAGCACAGATACGCAGTATTTT
CASSIRTSASTDTQYF
>TRBV6-6|TRBD1|TRBJ1-2|NA
TGCTTTACAGGGGCTAACTATGGCTACACCTTC
CFTGANYGYTF
>TRBV7-8|NA|TRBJ1-2|NA
TGTGCCAGCAGCTCTCAGGTGGTAGAGGGCTACACCTTC
CASSSQVVEGYTF
>TRBV29-1|NA|TRBJ2-1|NA
TGCAGCGTTGAACTGTTAGCGGAACTGAGGAATGAGCAGTTCTTC
CSVELLAELRNEQFF
>TRBV10-3|NA|TRBJ2-7|NA
TGTGCCGCATCGAGAGGCGGACAGGGAGGGGGCGAGCAGTACTTC
CAASRGGQGGGEQYF
>TRBV6-2/TRBV6-3|TRBD2|TRBJ2-1|NA
TGTGCCAGCAGTTTACTAGCGGGAGAGTACAATGAGCAGTTCTTC
CASSLLAGEYNEQFF
>TRBV6-6|TRBD2|TRBJ2-2|NA
TGTGCCAGCAGTCTTCATGGACTAGCGGGCCACACCGGGGAGCTGTTTTTT
CASSLHGLAGHTGELFF
>TRBV19|TRBD1|TRBJ2-1|NA
TGTGCCAGTAGTATCACAGGGGTGGGAGATGAGCAGTTCTTC
CASSITGVGDEQFF
>TRBV24-1|TRBD1|TRBJ2-5|NA
TGTGCCACCTCTTATTACCCCGGGACAGGGGCCACCCAGTACTTC
CATSYYPGTGATQYF
>TRBV18|NA|TRBJ1-5|NA
TGTGCCAGCTCACCGGGAGGGGCCCGTAGCGGGCCCCAGCATTTT
CASSPGGARSGPQHF
>TRBV3-1/TRBV3-2|NA|TRBJ1-4|NA
TGTGCCAGCAGCCTTGGTACAGGGAATGAAAAACTGTTTTTT
CASSLGTGNEKLFF
>TRBV12-3/TRBV12-4|TRBD2|TRBJ2-7|NA
TGTGCCAGCACCCCGGGAGGGGTCGGCGTGCAGTACTTC
CASTPGGVGVQYF
>TRBV9|NA|TRBJ2-7|NA
TGTGCCAGCAGCACCGACGGGTGGCCTATCGAGCAGTACTTC
CASSTDGWPIEQYF
>TRBV28|TRBD1|TRBJ1-4|NA
TGTGCCAGCATGATACGACAGGGGAATGAAAAACTGTTTTTT
CASMIRQGNEKLFF
>TRBV27|NA|TRBJ1-6|NA
TGTGCCAGCAGTCAAAGGGAAGGTTCACCCCTCCACTTT
CASSQREGSPLHF
>TRBV5-1|NA|TRBJ2-3|NA
TGCGCCAGCAGCAACAGGGCAGATACGCAGTATTTT
CASSNRADTQYF
>TRBV2|TRBD1|TRBJ2-2|NA
TGTGCCAGCAGGAGGGACAGGGTGTCGAACACCGGGGAGCTGTTTTTT
CASRRDRVSNTGELFF
>TRBV27|TRBD2|TRBJ2-7|NA
TGTGCCAGCAGCCCAGCGCGGGCTAGCGGTACCTACGAGCAGTACTTC
CASSPARASGTYEQYF
>TRBV6-1|NA|TRBJ1-2|NA
TGTGCCAGCAGTGAAACCAGGGGATATGGCTACACCTTC
CASSETRGYGYTF
>TRBV30|NA|TRBJ1-1|once
TGTGCCTGGCAGGGCCGGCTCACTGAAGCTTTCTTT
CAWQGRLTEAFF
>TRBV4-2|TRBD1|TRBJ1-4|NA
TGTGCCAGCAGCCCTCAACAGGGGTGGGGTGAAAAACTGTTTTTT
CASSPQQGWGEKLFF
>TRBV20-1|TRBD1|TRBJ1-2|NA
TGCAGTGCTAGTCGGAAGACAGGGGGCAACTATGGCTACACCTTC
CSASRKTGGNYGYTF
>TRBV4-2|TRBD2|TRBJ2-7|NA
TGTGCCAGCAGCCAAGAAGGGACTAGCGGGAGCTCCTACGAGCAGTACTTC
CASSQEGTSGSSYEQYF
>TRBV5-6|TRBD1|TRBJ1-6|NA
TGTGCCAGCCGTCGACAGGGGGATAATTCACCCCTCCACTTT
CASRRQGDNSPLHF
>TRBV5-1|TRBD1|TRBJ1-5|NA
TGCGCCAGCAGCTCGGGACAGCCCGATCAGCCCCAGCATTTT
CASSSGQPDQPQHF